Listed below are T cell receptor beta chains from one sample, sequenced in a study of T-cell reconstitution after alpha-beta-depleted transplantation in children. One entry per CDR3 protein, called by TCRdb with MiXCR from the PCR reads. The sample holds about 470,000 distinct CDR3 sequences, 43% seen once. The sequencing here drew on PBMCs, taken before TCRalphabeta/CD19-depleted stem cell transplant. The receptors shown here come from a girl aged 2 to 10 with aplastic anemia, due to receive a stem cell transplant. CDR3s include the opening cysteine and the closing phenylalanine or tryptophan. Each record gives: V gene, clone size, J gene, D gene, CDR3 DNA, CDR3 protein. A D gene is named only where the DNA matches it firmly. A row's size may be missing; if present it is once, few, many or a size class.

V gene: TRBV7-2; clone size: few; J gene: TRBJ2-3; D gene: -; CDR3 DNA: TGTGCCAGCAGCAAGACTAGTCCAGATACGCAGTATTTT; CDR3 protein: CASSKTSPDTQYF
V gene: TRBV27; clone size: -; J gene: TRBJ2-3; D gene: -; CDR3 DNA: TGTGCCAGCAGTCCACTCCCCTCACTAGCCCGCACAGATACGCAGTATTTT; CDR3 protein: CASSPLPSLARTDTQYF
V gene: TRBV20-1; clone size: -; J gene: TRBJ2-1; D gene: -; CDR3 DNA: TGCAGTGCTAGCGGCCCGCCCGGGGAGCAGTTCTTC; CDR3 protein: CSASGPPGEQFF
V gene: TRBV18; clone size: -; J gene: TRBJ2-1; D gene: TRBD1; CDR3 DNA: TGTGCCAGCTCATCAGACACAGGGGGCTCCTACAATGAGCAGTTCTTC; CDR3 protein: CASSSDTGGSYNEQFF
V gene: TRBV7-9; clone size: few; J gene: TRBJ2-2; D gene: TRBD2; CDR3 DNA: TGTGTCAGCAGCGCCCGACTAGCGAGGAACACCGGGGAGCTGTTTTTT; CDR3 protein: CVSSARLARNTGELFF
V gene: TRBV29-1; clone size: few; J gene: TRBJ2-3; D gene: -; CDR3 DNA: TGCAGCGTTGAAGAGAACACAGAGAATACGCAGTATTTT; CDR3 protein: CSVEENTENTQYF
V gene: TRBV20-1; clone size: -; J gene: TRBJ1-2; D gene: -; CDR3 DNA: TGCAGTGCTAGTGTTGGGGTCTATGGCTACACCTTC; CDR3 protein: CSASVGVYGYTF
V gene: TRBV28; clone size: -; J gene: TRBJ2-6; D gene: -; CDR3 DNA: TGTGCCAGCAGTCCGAGGGGGGGACGGGGCTCTGGGGCCAACGTCCTGACTTTC; CDR3 protein: CASSPRGGRGSGANVLTF
V gene: TRBV12-3/TRBV12-4; clone size: many; J gene: TRBJ2-5; D gene: -; CDR3 DNA: TGTGCCAGCAGTTTAGAGGAGGGGGAAGAGACCCAGTACTTC; CDR3 protein: CASSLEEGEETQYF
V gene: TRBV7-2; clone size: few; J gene: TRBJ2-2; D gene: -; CDR3 DNA: TGTGCCAGCAGCTTCCGGGACGGGGGTAGGACCGGGGAGCTGTTTTTT; CDR3 protein: CASSFRDGGRTGELFF
V gene: TRBV12-3/TRBV12-4; clone size: -; J gene: TRBJ1-1; D gene: -; CDR3 DNA: TGTGCCAGCAGCCGTGCCTGGGACACTGAAGCTTTCTTT; CDR3 protein: CASSRAWDTEAFF
V gene: TRBV6-5; clone size: -; J gene: TRBJ2-7; D gene: TRBD1; CDR3 DNA: TGTGCCAGCAGTTACGGGACAGGAATAGTGCAGTACTTC; CDR3 protein: CASSYGTGIVQYF
V gene: TRBV4-3; clone size: -; J gene: TRBJ2-7; D gene: -; CDR3 DNA: TGCGCCAGCAGCCAAGGTCTGGGGACCCTTTCCTACGAGCAGTACTTC; CDR3 protein: CASSQGLGTLSYEQYF
V gene: TRBV28; clone size: -; J gene: TRBJ2-7; D gene: -; CDR3 DNA: TGTGCCAGCAGTTCCCCCGGGACTTCCTCCTACGAGCAGTACTTC; CDR3 protein: CASSSPGTSSYEQYF
V gene: TRBV29-1; clone size: -; J gene: TRBJ2-6; D gene: -; CDR3 DNA: TGCAGCGTTCAGAGCTCTGGGGCCAACGTCCTGACTTTC; CDR3 protein: CSVQSSGANVLTF
V gene: TRBV20-1; clone size: many; J gene: TRBJ2-1; D gene: TRBD2; CDR3 DNA: TGCAGTGCTAGAGGGCTAGCGGGGGTGTACAATGAGCAGTTCTTC; CDR3 protein: CSARGLAGVYNEQFF
V gene: TRBV7-2; clone size: many; J gene: TRBJ2-7; D gene: TRBD2; CDR3 DNA: TGTGCCAGCAGCTTAGGACTAGCGGCAGCCTACGAGCAGTACTTC; CDR3 protein: CASSLGLAAAYEQYF
V gene: TRBV12-3/TRBV12-4; clone size: -; J gene: TRBJ1-1; D gene: -; CDR3 DNA: TGTGCCAGCAGTTCCCGGACCCGGACCGCTGGGAACACTGAAGCTTTCTTT; CDR3 protein: CASSSRTRTAGNTEAFF
V gene: TRBV4-1; clone size: -; J gene: TRBJ1-2; D gene: TRBD1; CDR3 DNA: TGCGCCAGCAGCCAAGAACTCCAGGGGGTTAACTATGGCTACACCTTC; CDR3 protein: CASSQELQGVNYGYTF
V gene: TRBV20-1; clone size: -; J gene: TRBJ2-5; D gene: -; CDR3 DNA: TGCAGTGCTGCCAAAGAGACCCAGTACTTC; CDR3 protein: CSAAKETQYF
V gene: TRBV3-1; clone size: few; J gene: TRBJ2-5; D gene: TRBD2; CDR3 DNA: TGTGCCAGCAGCCAAGTGGGCGGGAGTGCAGAGACCCAGTACTTC; CDR3 protein: CASSQVGGSAETQYF
V gene: TRBV6-1; clone size: -; J gene: TRBJ2-1; D gene: -; CDR3 DNA: TGTGCCAGCAGCCCAACTACTAGCTCCTACAATGAGCAGTTCTTC; CDR3 protein: CASSPTTSSYNEQFF
V gene: TRBV19; clone size: many; J gene: TRBJ2-1; D gene: TRBD2; CDR3 DNA: TGTGCCAGTAGTACGACGGGAGGACCTAGGAATGAGCAGTTCTTC; CDR3 protein: CASSTTGGPRNEQFF
V gene: TRBV27; clone size: -; J gene: TRBJ2-3; D gene: -; CDR3 DNA: TGTGCCAGCAGTCTCGGGGACGGGACAAATACGCAGTATTTT; CDR3 protein: CASSLGDGTNTQYF
V gene: TRBV9; clone size: -; J gene: TRBJ1-2; D gene: -; CDR3 DNA: TGTGCCAGCAGCGTAGGGACGGACTATGGCTACACCTTC; CDR3 protein: CASSVGTDYGYTF
V gene: TRBV15; clone size: -; J gene: TRBJ2-2; D gene: TRBD2; CDR3 DNA: TGTGCCACCAGGGCGGGAGGGGCCACCGGGGAGCTGTTTTTT; CDR3 protein: CATRAGGATGELFF
V gene: TRBV20-1; clone size: few; J gene: TRBJ2-3; D gene: TRBD2; CDR3 DNA: TGCATGGCCAGAGAGGGCGGGAGGGCCGGTACGCAGTATTTT; CDR3 protein: CMAREGGRAGTQYF
V gene: TRBV7-9; clone size: -; J gene: TRBJ2-2; D gene: TRBD2; CDR3 DNA: TGTGCCAGCGGGACTAGCAGTGAGCTGTTTTTT; CDR3 protein: CASGTSSELFF
V gene: TRBV7-2; clone size: -; J gene: TRBJ2-5; D gene: -; CDR3 DNA: TGTGCCAGCAGTTCACTAGCTTTACCGGCAGAGACCCAGTACTTC; CDR3 protein: CASSSLALPAETQYF
V gene: TRBV27; clone size: -; J gene: TRBJ2-1; D gene: TRBD2; CDR3 DNA: TGTGCCAGCAGTTTATCGCCGACTAGCGGGAGCACTGAGCAGTTCTTC; CDR3 protein: CASSLSPTSGSTEQFF
V gene: TRBV5-6; clone size: -; J gene: TRBJ1-2; D gene: -; CDR3 DNA: TGTGCCAGCAGCTTGAGGGCAGAGCCCGGCTACACCTTC; CDR3 protein: CASSLRAEPGYTF
V gene: TRBV20-1; clone size: -; J gene: TRBJ2-7; D gene: -; CDR3 DNA: TGCAGTGCTCCCAGGACTACCGCAGGGGGGTTTTACGAGCAGTACTTC; CDR3 protein: CSAPRTTAGGFYEQYF
V gene: TRBV20-1; clone size: -; J gene: TRBJ1-1; D gene: -; CDR3 DNA: TGCAGTGCTAGGTCCAGGGCCAACACTGAAGCTTTCTTT; CDR3 protein: CSARSRANTEAFF
V gene: TRBV3-1; clone size: few; J gene: TRBJ2-7; D gene: -; CDR3 DNA: TGTGCCAGCAGCCCCCCAAAACCCTACGAGCAGTACTTC; CDR3 protein: CASSPPKPYEQYF
V gene: TRBV5-1; clone size: -; J gene: TRBJ2-7; D gene: -; CDR3 DNA: TGCGCCAGCAGCCCAAACAACAGGGTTGGATCCTACGAGCAGTACTTC; CDR3 protein: CASSPNNRVGSYEQYF
V gene: TRBV24-1; clone size: many; J gene: TRBJ2-1; D gene: -; CDR3 DNA: TGTGCCACCAGTGATTTAGGCCCCCGGGTCGATGAGCAGTTCTTC; CDR3 protein: CATSDLGPRVDEQFF
V gene: TRBV7-3; clone size: -; J gene: TRBJ2-1; D gene: -; CDR3 DNA: TGTGCCAGCAGCCCCCTCGGGGCACGGGTCAATGAGCAGTTCTTC; CDR3 protein: CASSPLGARVNEQFF
V gene: TRBV27; clone size: -; J gene: TRBJ2-7; D gene: TRBD2; CDR3 DNA: TGTGCCAGCAGTTTATTGGGCACTAGCGGGGGATCCTCCCACGAGCAGTACTTC; CDR3 protein: CASSLLGTSGGSSHEQYF
V gene: TRBV5-1; clone size: many; J gene: TRBJ1-5; D gene: -; CDR3 DNA: TGCGCCAGCAGCTTGACAGGGCCAAATCAGCCCCAGCATTTT; CDR3 protein: CASSLTGPNQPQHF
V gene: TRBV20-1; clone size: once; J gene: TRBJ2-1; D gene: TRBD2; CDR3 DNA: TGCAGTGCTAGTGGGGTCCTAGCGGGAGCTTACAATGAGCAGTTCTTC; CDR3 protein: CSASGVLAGAYNEQFF
V gene: TRBV7-2; clone size: -; J gene: TRBJ1-2; D gene: TRBD1; CDR3 DNA: TGTGCCAGCAGCTCCTCGACAGGGGAGGATGGCTACACCTTC; CDR3 protein: CASSSSTGEDGYTF
V gene: TRBV3-1; clone size: many; J gene: TRBJ2-2; D gene: TRBD2; CDR3 DNA: TGTGCCAGCAGCCCGTTCCTAGCGGGAATAACCGGGGAGCTGTTTTTT; CDR3 protein: CASSPFLAGITGELFF
V gene: TRBV29-1; clone size: -; J gene: TRBJ2-7; D gene: TRBD1; CDR3 DNA: TGCAGCGTTGAATATCAGGGGGCCGAGCAGTACTTC; CDR3 protein: CSVEYQGAEQYF
V gene: TRBV5-1; clone size: -; J gene: TRBJ2-1; D gene: TRBD2; CDR3 DNA: TGCGCCAGCAGCCGGGGCGAGCTAGCGGGAGTGGTTGAGCAGTTCTTC; CDR3 protein: CASSRGELAGVVEQFF
V gene: TRBV6-5; clone size: -; J gene: TRBJ2-7; D gene: -; CDR3 DNA: TGTGCCAGCAGTTACTCCCCCCTTACGACCTACGAGCAGTACTTC; CDR3 protein: CASSYSPLTTYEQYF
V gene: TRBV5-6; clone size: -; J gene: TRBJ2-7; D gene: TRBD1; CDR3 DNA: TGTGCCAGCAGCGATGGGGACAGGGGATACGAGCAGTACTTC; CDR3 protein: CASSDGDRGYEQYF
V gene: TRBV14; clone size: -; J gene: TRBJ2-3; D gene: -; CDR3 DNA: TGTGCCAGCAGCCAAGATCTCCGGAGCACAGATACGCAGTATTTT; CDR3 protein: CASSQDLRSTDTQYF
V gene: TRBV2; clone size: -; J gene: TRBJ2-7; D gene: TRBD1; CDR3 DNA: TGTGCCAGCAGATCGACAGGGGCCAGCTCCTACGAGCAGTACTTC; CDR3 protein: CASRSTGASSYEQYF
V gene: TRBV5-1; clone size: -; J gene: TRBJ1-6; D gene: -; CDR3 DNA: TGCGCCAGCAGCTCGGAGGGGGGGGCCGTTAATTCACCCCTCCACTTT; CDR3 protein: CASSSEGGAVNSPLHF
V gene: TRBV7-2; clone size: few; J gene: TRBJ1-1; D gene: -; CDR3 DNA: TGTGCCAGCAGCTTTGGCAGAGGGAACACTGAAGCTTTCTTT; CDR3 protein: CASSFGRGNTEAFF
V gene: TRBV5-1; clone size: many; J gene: TRBJ2-1; D gene: TRBD2; CDR3 DNA: TGCGCCAGCAGCGTAGCGGGAGGGTTCATCGAGCAGTTCTTC; CDR3 protein: CASSVAGGFIEQFF
V gene: TRBV20-1; clone size: once; J gene: TRBJ2-5; D gene: TRBD1; CDR3 DNA: TGCAGTGCTGGCGGACAGGGCTGGACCCAGTACTTC; CDR3 protein: CSAGGQGWTQYF